This T cell receptor (beta chain) was identified during a study of graft-versus-host responses after intestinal transplantation. V lost 5 bases, J lost 13 bases, and 8 bases stayed unmatched. Germline CDR1 is SGHNT and CDR2 is YYREEE (reference sequence). This CDR3 is built from 11 residues. Assay: immunoSEQ multiplex PCR; the TCRdb copy retains only in-frame clones and omits some. The data contain some 80,000 clones, roughly 90% of them singletons. Notes on the study in general: Across patients carrying graft-donor T cell macrochimerism, allografts held high graft-versus-host to host-versus-graft clonal ratios.

On this clone itself: Its specificity is unknown.

This chain links TRBV5-4 with TRBJ2-7, with 8 bases identical to TRBD1. Sequenced material: unstimulated CD8+ T cells sorted from spleen or lymph node cells, taken before transplant. The TCR was taken from a human donor who was the organ donor for an intestinal transplant. The CDR3 reads CASSSLGQDYF. CDR3 DNA: TGTGCCAGCAGTTCGTTGGGACAGGATTACTTC. Filled out from reference TRBV5-4 and TRBJ2-7, the complete variable domain reads ETGVTQSPTHLIKTRGQQVTLRCSSQSGHNTVSWYQQALGQGPQFIFQYYREEENGRGNFPPRFSGLQFPNYSSELNVNALELDDSALYLCASSSLGQDYFGPGTRLTVT.